The 22 T cell receptor beta chains presented below share a single source sample, sequenced in a study of blood T cell repertoires in COVID-19. Using immunoSEQ multiplex PCR, the repertoire was profiled, and TCRdb retains in-frame clones only, with some absent. The repertoire includes fewer than 350,000 clones, around 85% of them detected once, and about 2% sits in the top ten. Specimen: PBMCs or T cells enriched from blood (not recorded which). The receptors come from a man younger than 40 who had recovered from COVID-19.

Only a few counts were recorded for this clone. The genes are TRBV5-6 and TRBJ2-3; D perhaps matches TRBD1 (6 bases). V was cut by 3 bases and J by 1 base, with 6 bases left in between. Per germline, CDR1 SGHDT and CDR2 YYEEEE. The CDR3 sequence is 13 residues long. Here the CDR3 reads CASSWTGTDTQYF. Written as DNA, the CDR3 is TGTGCCAGCAGCTGGACAGGCACAGATACGCAGTATTTT.

The genes are TRBV2 and TRBJ2-7; perhaps TRBD1 as D (6 bases). The germline V gene encodes CDR1 SNHLY and CDR2 FYNNEI. Trimming removed 2 bases at V and 0 bases at J, with 11 bases between. This CDR3 comprises 15 residues. Here the CDR3 DNA reads TGTGCCAGCAGTGAATCATGGACAGTCTCCTACGAGCAGTACTTC. Translating it yields CASSESWTVSYEQYF.

The V and J genes are TRBV7-8 and TRBJ1-1, with 7 bases identical to TRBD1. The CDR3 length is 13 residues. Looked up from germline, CDR1 is SGHVS and CDR2 is FQNEAQ. V shed 5 bases and J 3 bases; nucleotides not matched to a gene: 3. The CDR3 loop is CASSADRDTEAFF. The DNA of the CDR3 is TGTGCCAGCAGCGCCGACAGGGACACTGAAGCTTTCTTT.

This clone was observed a handful of times. This chain links TRBV10-3 with TRBJ1-1, with D hard to call. Germline assignment: CDR1 ENHRY and CDR2 SYGVKD. V gave up 3 bases and J gave up 6 bases, with 17 bases separating them. This CDR3 has 15 residues. The CDR3 reads CAISDGVSSEAEAFF. The CDR3 DNA is TGTGCCATCAGTGACGGGGTCAGCAGCGAGGCTGAAGCTTTCTTT.

The rearrangement links TRBV9 to TRBJ1-2; D gene ambiguous. The CDR3 is made up of 15 amino acids. The V end was cut by 0 bases, the J end by 5 bases, with 14 bases between. CDR1 is SGDLS and CDR2 is YYNGEE in the germline V gene. CDR3 sequence reads: CASSVDPGGGYGYTF. The CDR3 DNA is TGTGCCAGCAGCGTAGACCCGGGTGGCGGTTATGGCTACACCTTC.

The chain couples TRBV29-1 to TRBJ1-1; D gene ambiguous. The CDR3 contains 12 residues. Germline V lookup: CDR1 SQVTM, CDR2 ANQGSEA. V was shortened by 7 bases and J by 1 base, with 10 bases between the two germline ends. The CDR3 is CSAGSQNTEAFF. The CDR3 DNA is TGCAGCGCCGGCAGCCAGAACACTGAAGCTTTCTTT.

This chain links TRBV6-5 with TRBJ2-5; 8 nucleotides match TRBD1. This CDR3 has 14 amino acids. Looked up from germline, CDR1 is MNHEY and CDR2 is SVGAGI. With V trimmed by 7 bases and J by 4 bases, 8 bases remained unmatched. CDR3 bases: TGTGCCAGCATGGGCGGACAGGGAGGAGAGACCCAGTACTTC. This codes for CASMGGQGGETQYF.

This clone was counted once. The rearrangement uses TRBV6-5 and TRBJ2-1; 8 positions match TRBD2. The CDR3 spans 15 residues. V gave up 8 bases and J gave up 0 bases; unmatched junction bases: 6. CDR1 is MNHEY and CDR2 is SVGAGI in the germline V gene. The CDR3 bases are TGTGCCAGCCAAACCGGGACTAGCTCCTACAATGAGCAGTTCTTC. Translated, it gives CASQTGTSSYNEQFF.

This clone has just a few counts. This sequence joins TRBV2 and TRBJ1-2, with TRBD1 matching over 7 bases. The trim removed 8 bases at V and 8 bases at J, leaving 17 bases unmatched. Germline assignment: CDR1 SNHLY and CDR2 FYNNEI. The CDR3 spans 15 residues. The CDR3: CASCPFVEGAGGYTF. As DNA, the CDR3 is TGTGCCAGCTGTCCTTTCGTGGAGGGGGCTGGAGGCTACACCTTC.

This chain links TRBV5-4 with TRBJ2-5; 15 nucleotides agree with TRBD2. CDR3 size: 16 residues. The germline V gene has CDR1 SGHNT and CDR2 YYREEE (reference sequence). V was clipped by 2 bases and J by 5 bases; unmatched bases: 4. The CDR3 DNA reads TGTGCCAGCAGCTTCGGACTAGCGGGGGGGGACGAGACCCAGTACTTC. Translating it yields CASSFGLAGGDETQYF. Complete variable domain (other parts from reference TRBV5-4 and TRBJ2-5): ETGVTQSPTHLIKTRGQQVTLRCSSQSGHNTVSWYQQALGQGPQFIFQYYREEENGRGNFPPRFSGLQFPNYSSELNVNALELDDSALYLCASSFGLAGGDETQYFGPGTRLLVL.

This chain uses TRBV9 with TRBJ1-2; D might be TRBD1 (5 bases). Germline assignment: CDR1 SGDLS and CDR2 YYNGEE. CDR3 length equals 13 residues. Deletions cut 4 bases from V and 5 bases from J, with 12 bases between. CDR3 loop: CASSSAGTYGYTF. DNA for the CDR3: TGTGCCAGCAGCTCCGCCGGGACTTATGGCTACACCTTC.

This clone was observed a single time. DNA of the CDR3: TGCGCCAGCAGCTTGGGAGGACTAGCGGGGAATAATGAGCAGTTCTTC. It specifies CASSLGGLAGNNEQFF. The V and J genes are TRBV5-1 and TRBJ2-1; 12 nucleotides match TRBD2. Germline trimming cut 0 bases from V and 7 bases from J; bases unmatched to any gene: 5. Germline assignment: CDR1 SGHRS and CDR2 YFSETQ. The CDR3 runs 16 residues. The complete variable domain, with remaining parts taken from reference TRBV5-1 and TRBJ2-1, reads KAGVTQTPRYLIKTRGQQVTLSCSPISGHRSVSWYQQTPGQGLQFLFEYFSETQRNKGNFPGRFSGRQFSNSRSEMNVSTLELGDSALYLCASSLGGLAGNNEQFFGPGTRLTVL.

The chain combines TRBV5-4 with TRBJ1-1; TRBD1 matches at 10 bases. This CDR3 contains 14 residues. Germline V CDR1 and CDR2: SGHNT, YYREEE (reference sequence). Trimming removed 5 bases from V and 3 bases from J; junction bases left unmatched: 4. CDR3 DNA sequence: TGTGCCAGCAGTAACGGACAGGGGGACACTGAAGCTTTCTTT. Translation gives CASSNGQGDTEAFF. Complete variable domain (other parts from reference TRBV5-4 and TRBJ1-1): ETGVTQSPTHLIKTRGQQVTLRCSSQSGHNTVSWYQQALGQGPQFIFQYYREEENGRGNFPPRFSGLQFPNYSSELNVNALELDDSALYLCASSNGQGDTEAFFGQGTRLTVV.

This chain links TRBV10-3 with TRBJ2-7, with D possibly being TRBD1 (6 bases). CDR3 length: 16 residues. Germline loops: CDR1 ENHRY, CDR2 SYGVKD. V was trimmed by 6 bases and J by 4 bases, leaving 22 bases between them. The CDR3 spells CAISPDSPDPHYEQYF. The CDR3 DNA sequence: TGTGCCATCAGCCCGGACAGTCCCGACCCTCATTACGAGCAGTACTTC.

The gene calls are TRBV12-3 or TRBV12-4 and TRBJ1-5; 9 bases line up with TRBD1. This CDR3 spans 13 amino acids. V lost 6 bases, J lost 6 bases, and 3 bases stayed unmatched. This CDR3 reads CASRGTGTQPQHF. The CDR3 coding sequence is TGTGCCAGCAGGGGGACAGGGACTCAGCCCCAGCATTTT.

The chain employs TRBV12-3 or TRBV12-4 and TRBJ1-4; D is ambiguous. The CDR3 has 13 amino acids. The ends were cut back, 3 bases at V and 7 bases at J, with 9 bases in the middle. CDR3 in amino acids: CASSLLEGEKLFF. In nucleotides, the CDR3 is TGTGCCAGCAGTTTGTTGGAGGGTGAAAAACTGTTTTTT.

V gene TRBV29-1 combines with J gene TRBJ1-2; D call uncertain. Per the germline V gene, CDR1 is SQVTM and CDR2 is ANQGSEA. The CDR3 contains 14 residues. The ends were cut back, 3 bases at V and 2 bases at J, with 13 bases in the middle. The CDR3 sequence: CSVDGGQANYGYTF. In DNA form, the CDR3 reads TGCAGCGTTGATGGCGGGCAAGCCAACTATGGCTACACCTTC.

This chain joins TRBV3-1 (or the pseudogene TRBV3-2) and TRBJ1-2, with 12 nucleotides matching TRBD1. The V gene's germline CDR1 is LGHDT and CDR2 YNNKEL (reference sequence). The V gene end was trimmed by 1 base and the J gene end by 4 bases; junction bases not matched to a gene: 13. The CDR3 consists of 19 residues. The CDR3 region is CASSQGVSMGTGGSYGYTF. The CDR3 DNA reads as TGTGCCAGCAGCCAAGGGGTTTCTATGGGGACAGGGGGCTCCTATGGCTACACCTTC.

The rearrangement uses TRBV19 and TRBJ1-5; D is possibly TRBD1 (5 bases). CDR3 size: 16 residues. Looked up from germline, CDR1 is LNHDA and CDR2 is SQIVND (reference sequence). The V gene lost 7 bases and the J gene lost 0 bases, with 16 bases spanning the gap. CDR3: CASTRDRIYSNQPQHF. The CDR3 coding sequence is TGTGCCAGTACACGAGACAGAATTTATAGCAATCAGCCCCAGCATTTT.

This clone was observed a few times. The chain employs TRBV4-1 and TRBJ2-7; no firm D call. The CDR3 spans 14 residues. Germline CDR1 MGHRA, CDR2 YSYEKL. V was clipped by 1 base and J by 0 bases, with 7 bases between them. CDR3 sequence (DNA): TGCGCCAGCAGCCAAGCGGAGAGCTCCTACGAGCAGTACTTC. It encodes CASSQAESSYEQYF.

This sequence joins TRBV19 and TRBJ1-2; perhaps TRBD1 as D (5 bases). The V gene lost 4 bases and the J gene lost 5 bases, with 23 bases spanning the gap. Germline CDR1 LNHDA, CDR2 SQIVND (reference sequence). This CDR3 spans 17 amino acids. The CDR3 region has the DNA TGTGCCAGTAGTACGTGGGGGGAAACAGTGGTCCCTTATGGCTACACCTTC. Translated: CASSTWGETVVPYGYTF.

The chain carries TRBV6-5 and TRBJ1-1; D possibly corresponds to TRBD1 (6 bases). Germline V gene sequence: CDR1 MNHEY, CDR2 SVGAGI. Trimming removed 2 bases from V and 2 bases from J, with 12 bases in between. The CDR3 has 15 amino acids. Written as DNA, the CDR3 is TGTGCCAGCAGTTACCAATCAGGGGTAAACACTGAAGCTTTCTTT. It specifies CASSYQSGVNTEAFF.